These T cell receptor beta chains were read from a single sample in a study of beta chain features in type 1 diabetes. The data were produced by immunoSEQ multiplex PCR, yet TCRdb's version contains in-frame clones alone and is incomplete. The table includes 300,000 or so clones, around an eighth detected once. What was sequenced was naive CD4+ T cells from blood. The source is a woman between 18 and 30 years old with type 1 diabetes. CDR3s include the opening cysteine and the closing phenylalanine or tryptophan. Fields, in order: V gene, J gene, CDR3 protein.

V: TRBV9; J: TRBJ2-5; CDR3: CASSVDVTNQETQYF
V: TRBV30; J: TRBJ2-7; CDR3: CAWSVQGKQYF
V: TRBV6-1; J: TRBJ2-1; CDR3: CASSTGTSGPNEQFF
V: TRBV18; J: TRBJ1-5; CDR3: CASSLGQGPDQPQHF
V: TRBV7-2; J: TRBJ2-2; CDR3: CASSFVRGIGELFF
V: TRBV18; J: TRBJ1-2; CDR3: CASSPSAGGYYGYTF
V: TRBV9; J: TRBJ2-2; CDR3: CASSVLGAVNTGELFF
V: TRBV7-2; J: TRBJ1-2; CDR3: CASSFPGTGGRGYTF
V: TRBV5-1; J: TRBJ2-1; CDR3: CASTDRAGHNEQFF
V: TRBV9; J: TRBJ2-2; CDR3: CASSVQGFSGELFF
V: TRBV19; J: TRBJ1-1; CDR3: CASKDSDTEAFF
V: TRBV2; J: TRBJ2-3; CDR3: CASSALSDTQYF
V: TRBV9; J: TRBJ2-3; CDR3: CASSPSGGRTDTQYF
V: TRBV7-2; J: TRBJ1-4; CDR3: CASSLAGDSGKLFF
V: TRBV30; J: TRBJ2-1; CDR3: CAWKGLADYNEQFF
V: TRBV5-4; J: TRBJ2-3; CDR3: CASSFGLSTDTQYF
V: TRBV7-2; J: TRBJ2-3; CDR3: CASSSARGTSGLTDTQYF
V: TRBV11-2; J: TRBJ2-1; CDR3: CASSLSLAGPISYNEQFF
V: TRBV12-5; J: TRBJ2-3; CDR3: CASGLVVSGTDTQYF
V: TRBV5-6; J: TRBJ2-1; CDR3: CASSLVDRERDEQFF
V: TRBV2; J: TRBJ2-3; CDR3: CASLFGNADTQYF
V: TRBV6-5; J: TRBJ2-1; CDR3: CASSYSPGSFYNEQFF
V: TRBV9; J: TRBJ1-2; CDR3: CASSAWEGGRLVGYTF
V: TRBV5-4; J: TRBJ2-1; CDR3: CASSAGRTNEQFF
V: TRBV9; J: TRBJ1-1; CDR3: CASSVAGGAGNTEAFF
V: TRBV2; J: TRBJ2-1; CDR3: CASSEAGAKDNEQFF
V: TRBV30; J: TRBJ1-3; CDR3: CAWSPRARNTIYF
V: TRBV5-1; J: TRBJ2-3; CDR3: CASSLVGQGADTQYF
V: TRBV10-2; J: TRBJ2-7; CDR3: CASSEVVGGSYEQYF
V: TRBV10-3; J: TRBJ1-1; CDR3: CAISEPIRDEAFF
V: TRBV15; J: TRBJ1-3; CDR3: CATSSTTSTPSGNTIYF
V: TRBV27; J: TRBJ2-5; CDR3: CASRRTGSQETQYF
V: TRBV19; J: TRBJ1-3; CDR3: CASSTTHLEFSGNTIYF
V: TRBV15; J: TRBJ2-1; CDR3: CATSRPPGNGNEQFF
V: TRBV5-1; J: TRBJ2-5; CDR3: CASSTAGRGALQETQYF
V: TRBV11-3; J: TRBJ2-1; CDR3: CASSLATGDRIYNEQFF
V: TRBV28; J: TRBJ2-5; CDR3: CASSLGGGALQETQYF
V: TRBV7-2; J: TRBJ2-5; CDR3: CASSSQAGAGETQYF
V: TRBV5-1; J: TRBJ2-3; CDR3: CASSLGEPNTDTQYF
V: TRBV12-5; J: TRBJ1-2; CDR3: CASGLGPGNYGYTF
V: TRBV2; J: TRBJ1-2; CDR3: CATSTVSYGYTF
V: TRBV27; J: TRBJ1-5; CDR3: CASSLVGGWEPQHF